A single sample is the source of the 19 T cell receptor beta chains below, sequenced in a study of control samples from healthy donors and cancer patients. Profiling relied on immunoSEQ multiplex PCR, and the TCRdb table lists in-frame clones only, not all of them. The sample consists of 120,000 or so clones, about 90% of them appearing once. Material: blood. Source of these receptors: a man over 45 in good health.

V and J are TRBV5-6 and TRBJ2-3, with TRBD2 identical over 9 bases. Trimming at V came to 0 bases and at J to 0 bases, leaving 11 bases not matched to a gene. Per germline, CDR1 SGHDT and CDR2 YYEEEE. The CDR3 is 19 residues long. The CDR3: CASSLVGSGGGSSTDTQYF. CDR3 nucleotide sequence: TGTGCCAGCAGCTTGGTTGGTAGCGGGGGAGGATCTAGCACAGATACGCAGTATTTT.

The CDR3 DNA reads as TGTGCCACCAGTGCCCGGACAGAGAACTATGGCTACACCTTC. It encodes CATSARTENYGYTF. This chain connects TRBV24-1 to TRBJ1-2; TRBD1 is a possible D gene (6 bases). This CDR3 contains 14 residues. Germline CDR1 is KGHDR and CDR2 is SFDVKD. V lost 5 bases to trimming and J lost 2 bases, with 11 bases between them.

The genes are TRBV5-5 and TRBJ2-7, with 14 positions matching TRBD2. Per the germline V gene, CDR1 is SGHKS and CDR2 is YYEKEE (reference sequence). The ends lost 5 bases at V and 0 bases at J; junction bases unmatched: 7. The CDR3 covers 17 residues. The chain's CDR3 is CASSWTSGGMSSYEQYF. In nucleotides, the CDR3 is TGTGCCAGCAGTTGGACTAGCGGGGGGATGAGCTCCTACGAGCAGTACTTC.

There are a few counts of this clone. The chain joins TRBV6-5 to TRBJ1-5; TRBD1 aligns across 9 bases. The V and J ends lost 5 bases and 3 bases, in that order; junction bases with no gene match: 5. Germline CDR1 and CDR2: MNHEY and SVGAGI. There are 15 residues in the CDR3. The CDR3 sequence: CASSTGTGSNQPQHF. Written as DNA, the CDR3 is TGTGCCAGCAGTACTGGGACAGGGTCCAATCAGCCCCAGCATTTT.

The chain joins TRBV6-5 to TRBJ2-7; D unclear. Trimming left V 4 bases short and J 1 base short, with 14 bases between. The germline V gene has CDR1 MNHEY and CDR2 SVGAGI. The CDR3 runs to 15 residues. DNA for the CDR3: TGTGCCAGCAGTTCCATGAGGAGCACATCCTACGAGCAGTACTTC. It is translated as CASSSMRSTSYEQYF.

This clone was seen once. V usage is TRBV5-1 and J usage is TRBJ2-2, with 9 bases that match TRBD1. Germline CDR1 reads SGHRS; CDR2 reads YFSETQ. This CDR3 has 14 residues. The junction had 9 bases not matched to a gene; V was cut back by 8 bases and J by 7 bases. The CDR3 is CASTPGQGNGELFF. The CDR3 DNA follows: TGCGCCAGTACGCCGGGACAGGGAAACGGGGAGCTGTTTTTT.

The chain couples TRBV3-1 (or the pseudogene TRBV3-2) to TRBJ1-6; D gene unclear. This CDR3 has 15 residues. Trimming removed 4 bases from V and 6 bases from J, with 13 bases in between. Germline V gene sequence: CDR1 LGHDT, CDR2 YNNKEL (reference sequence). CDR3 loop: CASSPQGEGNSPLHF. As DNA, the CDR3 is TGTGCCAGCAGCCCCCAAGGAGAAGGTAATTCACCCCTCCACTTT.

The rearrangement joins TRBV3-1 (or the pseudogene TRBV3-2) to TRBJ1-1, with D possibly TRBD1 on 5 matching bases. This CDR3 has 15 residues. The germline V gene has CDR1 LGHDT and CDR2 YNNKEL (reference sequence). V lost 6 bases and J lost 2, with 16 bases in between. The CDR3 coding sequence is TGTGCCAGCAGTCTCGGAGGGACGGGTAACACTGAAGCTTTCTTT. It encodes CASSLGGTGNTEAFF.

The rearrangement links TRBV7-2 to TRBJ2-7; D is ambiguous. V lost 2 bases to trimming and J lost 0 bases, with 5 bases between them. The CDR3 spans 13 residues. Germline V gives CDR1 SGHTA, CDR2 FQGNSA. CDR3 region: CASSLKPSYEQYF. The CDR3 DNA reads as TGTGCCAGCAGCTTAAAACCCTCCTACGAGCAGTACTTC.

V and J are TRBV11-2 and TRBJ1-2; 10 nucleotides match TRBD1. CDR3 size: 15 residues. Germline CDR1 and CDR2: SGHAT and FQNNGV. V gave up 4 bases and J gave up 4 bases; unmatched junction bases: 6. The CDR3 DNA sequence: TGTGCCAGCAGCTCCGTTGGGACAGGGGTCTATGGCTACACCTTC. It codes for CASSSVGTGVYGYTF.

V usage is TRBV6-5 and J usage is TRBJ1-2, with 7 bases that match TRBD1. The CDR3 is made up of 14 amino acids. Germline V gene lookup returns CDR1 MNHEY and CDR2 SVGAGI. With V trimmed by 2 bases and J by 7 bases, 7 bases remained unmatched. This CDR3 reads CASSYMRGRGGYTF. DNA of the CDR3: TGTGCCAGCAGTTACATGAGGGGGCGAGGTGGCTACACCTTC.

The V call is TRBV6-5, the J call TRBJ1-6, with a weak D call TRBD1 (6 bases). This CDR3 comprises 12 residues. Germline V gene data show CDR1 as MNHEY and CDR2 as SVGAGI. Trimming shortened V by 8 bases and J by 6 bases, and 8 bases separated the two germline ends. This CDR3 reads CASGRGNSPLHF. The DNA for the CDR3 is TGTGCCAGCGGCAGGGGTAATTCACCCCTCCACTTT.

The CDR3 coding sequence is TGTGCCAGCTCACGGGGACAGAGGGACACCATATATTTT. This codes for CASSRGQRDTIYF. The chain links TRBV18 to TRBJ1-3; 7 bases map to TRBD1. Germline CDR1 KGHSH, CDR2 LQKENI. V lost 4 bases to trimming and J lost 8 bases; unmatched junction nucleotides: 5. The CDR3 is 13 residues long.

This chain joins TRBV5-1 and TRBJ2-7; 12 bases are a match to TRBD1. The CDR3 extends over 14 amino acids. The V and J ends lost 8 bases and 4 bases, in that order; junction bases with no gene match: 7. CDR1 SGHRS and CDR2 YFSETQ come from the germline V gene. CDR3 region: CASGRDRGPYEQYF. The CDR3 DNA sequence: TGCGCCAGTGGCCGGGACAGGGGGCCTTACGAGCAGTACTTC.

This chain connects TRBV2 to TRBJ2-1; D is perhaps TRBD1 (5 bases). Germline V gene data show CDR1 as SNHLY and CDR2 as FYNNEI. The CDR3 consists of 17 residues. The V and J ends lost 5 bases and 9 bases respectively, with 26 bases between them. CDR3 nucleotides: TGTGCCAGCAGTTTCGGCGGTCGGCGCAGGGCGGTGGGTGAGCAGTTCTTC. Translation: CASSFGGRRRAVGEQFF.

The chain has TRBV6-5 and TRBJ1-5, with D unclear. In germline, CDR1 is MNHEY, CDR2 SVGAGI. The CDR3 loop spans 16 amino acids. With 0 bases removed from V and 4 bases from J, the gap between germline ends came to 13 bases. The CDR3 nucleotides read TGTGCCAGCAGTTACTCCTGGCCCGCGCCTAATCAGCCCCAGCATTTT. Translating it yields CASSYSWPAPNQPQHF.

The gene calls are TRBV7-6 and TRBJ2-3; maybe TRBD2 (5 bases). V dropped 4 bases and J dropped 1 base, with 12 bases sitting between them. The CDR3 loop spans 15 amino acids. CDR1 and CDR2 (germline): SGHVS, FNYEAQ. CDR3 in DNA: TGTGCCAGCAGCTGGGGTTTGAGGGGCACAGATACGCAGTATTTT. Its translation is CASSWGLRGTDTQYF. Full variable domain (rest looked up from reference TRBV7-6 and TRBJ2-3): GAGVSQSPRYKVTKRGQDVALRCDPISGHVSLYWYRQALGQGPEFLTYFNYEAQQDKSGLPNDRFSAERPEGSISTLTIQRTEQRDSAMYRCASSWGLRGTDTQYFGPGTRLTVL.

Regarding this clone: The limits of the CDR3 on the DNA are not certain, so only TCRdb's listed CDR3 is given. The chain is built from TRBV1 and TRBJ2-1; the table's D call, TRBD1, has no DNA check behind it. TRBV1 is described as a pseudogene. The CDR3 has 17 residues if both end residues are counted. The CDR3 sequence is CTSSQEVGQGAINEQFF.

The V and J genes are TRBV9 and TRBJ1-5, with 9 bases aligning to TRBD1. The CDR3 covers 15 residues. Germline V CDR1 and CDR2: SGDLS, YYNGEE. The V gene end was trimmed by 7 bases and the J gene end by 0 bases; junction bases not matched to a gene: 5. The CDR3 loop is CASAKTGGSNQPQHF. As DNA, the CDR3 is TGTGCCAGCGCCAAGACAGGGGGTAGCAATCAGCCCCAGCATTTT.